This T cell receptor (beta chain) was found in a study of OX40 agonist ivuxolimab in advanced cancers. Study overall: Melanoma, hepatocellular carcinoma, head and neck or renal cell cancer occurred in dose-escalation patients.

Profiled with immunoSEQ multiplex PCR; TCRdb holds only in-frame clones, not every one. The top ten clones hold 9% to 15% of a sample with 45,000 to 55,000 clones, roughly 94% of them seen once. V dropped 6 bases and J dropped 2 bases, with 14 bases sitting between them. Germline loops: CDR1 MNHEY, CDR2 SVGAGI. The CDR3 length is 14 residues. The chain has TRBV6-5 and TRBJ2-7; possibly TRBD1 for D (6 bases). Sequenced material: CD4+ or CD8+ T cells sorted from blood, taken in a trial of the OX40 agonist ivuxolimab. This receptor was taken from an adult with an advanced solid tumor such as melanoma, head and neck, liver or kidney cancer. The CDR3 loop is CASRVDSWTYEQYF. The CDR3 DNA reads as TGTGCCAGCAGGGTGGACAGTTGGACCTACGAGCAGTACTTC.